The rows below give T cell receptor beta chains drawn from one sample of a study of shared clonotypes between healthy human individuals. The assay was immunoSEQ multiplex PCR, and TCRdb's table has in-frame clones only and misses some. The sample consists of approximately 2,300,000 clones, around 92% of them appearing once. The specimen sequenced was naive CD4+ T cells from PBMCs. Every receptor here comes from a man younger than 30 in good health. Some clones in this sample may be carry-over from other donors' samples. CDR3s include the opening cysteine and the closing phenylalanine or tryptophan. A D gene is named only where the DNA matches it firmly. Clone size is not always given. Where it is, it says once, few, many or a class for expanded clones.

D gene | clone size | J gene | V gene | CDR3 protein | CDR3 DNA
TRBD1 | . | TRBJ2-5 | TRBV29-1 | CSVTGGRETQYF | TGCAGCGTTACAGGGGGGCGGGAGACCCAGTACTTC
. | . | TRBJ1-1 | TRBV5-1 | CASSLGAGVGDTEAFF | TGCGCCAGCAGCTTGGGGGCAGGGGTCGGGGACACTGAAGCTTTCTTT
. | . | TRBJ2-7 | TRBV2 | CATAPRGDSVEQYF | TGTGCCACCGCCCCCAGAGGAGATAGCGTCGAGCAGTACTTC
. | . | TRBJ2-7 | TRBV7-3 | CASSRDRVDYEQYF | TGTGCCAGCAGCCGAGACAGAGTCGACTACGAGCAGTACTTC
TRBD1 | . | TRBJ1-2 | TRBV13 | CASSWGQQGAVGYTF | TGTGCCAGCAGCTGGGGCCAACAGGGGGCCGTGGGCTACACCTTC
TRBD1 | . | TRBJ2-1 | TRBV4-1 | CASSHVGQGKVNEQFF | TGCGCCAGCAGCCACGTTGGACAGGGGAAGGTCAATGAGCAGTTCTTC
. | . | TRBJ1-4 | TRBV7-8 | CASSLTPGATNEKLFF | TGTGCCAGCAGCTTGACACCAGGTGCAACTAATGAAAAACTGTTTTTT
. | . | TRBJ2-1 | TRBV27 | CASSYLREDEQFF | TGTGCCAGCAGCTACTTGAGGGAGGATGAGCAGTTCTTC
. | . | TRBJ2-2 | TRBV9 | CASSAPQGELFF | TGTGCCAGCAGCGCCCCTCAGGGAGAGCTGTTTTTT
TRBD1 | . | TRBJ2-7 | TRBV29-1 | CSVVPGQGVVEQYF | TGCAGCGTAGTACCGGGACAGGGAGTAGTCGAGCAGTACTTC
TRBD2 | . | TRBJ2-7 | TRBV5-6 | CASTNTSGGSYEQYF | TGTGCCAGCACTAACACTAGCGGGGGTTCCTACGAGCAGTACTTC
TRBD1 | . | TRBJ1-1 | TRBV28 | CASRTGGSEAFF | TGTGCCAGCAGGACAGGGGGCTCAGAAGCTTTCTTT
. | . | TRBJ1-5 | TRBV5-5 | CASTRVEGNQPQHF | TGTGCCAGCACCCGTGTAGAGGGCAATCAGCCCCAGCATTTT
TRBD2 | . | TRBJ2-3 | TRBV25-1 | CASGGSGRGDTQYF | TGTGCCAGCGGAGGTAGCGGGAGAGGGGATACGCAGTATTTT
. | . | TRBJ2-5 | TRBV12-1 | CASGRVGRVSETQYF | TGTGCCAGCGGGCGAGTGGGGAGGGTCAGCGAGACCCAGTACTTC
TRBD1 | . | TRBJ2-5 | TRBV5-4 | CASSPGGMGQGAETQYF | TGTGCCAGCAGCCCGGGAGGTATGGGACAGGGGGCAGAGACCCAGTACTTC
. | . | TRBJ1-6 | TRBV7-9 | CASSLSGSPLHF | TGTGCCAGCAGCTTATCGGGGTCACCCCTCCACTTT
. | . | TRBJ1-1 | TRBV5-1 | CASSTEQVGTEAFF | TGCGCCAGCAGCACCGAACAGGTTGGAACTGAAGCTTTCTTT
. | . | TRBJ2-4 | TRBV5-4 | CASSLEGLEDIQYF | TGTGCCAGCAGCTTGGAAGGGTTAGAGGACATTCAGTACTTC
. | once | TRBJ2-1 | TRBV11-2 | CASSPLSGLLREFF | TGTGCCAGCAGCCCACTATCCGGTCTCCTCCGGGAGTTCTTC
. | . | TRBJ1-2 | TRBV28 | CASNGRGAIDFIGGYTF | TGTGCCAGCAACGGCCGGGGGGCCATAGATTTCATCGGTGGCTACACCTTC
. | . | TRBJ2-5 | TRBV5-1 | CASREGAAGLETQYF | TGCGCCAGCAGGGAGGGAGCCGCGGGCCTAGAGACCCAGTACTTC
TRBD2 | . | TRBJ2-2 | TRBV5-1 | CASSDPGRGDGELFF | TGCGCCAGCAGCGATCCGGGGAGGGGTGACGGGGAGCTGTTTTTT
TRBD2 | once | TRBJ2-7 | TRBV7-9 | CASSRTSGLLDEQYF | TGTGCCAGCAGTCGGACTAGCGGCCTCTTGGACGAGCAGTACTTC
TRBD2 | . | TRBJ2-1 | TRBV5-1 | CASSLRTSTNSYNEQFF | TGCGCCAGCAGCTTGAGGACTAGCACGAACTCCTACAATGAGCAGTTCTTC
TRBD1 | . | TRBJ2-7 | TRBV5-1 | CASCDRGDEQYF | TGCGCCAGCTGTGACAGGGGAGACGAGCAGTACTTC
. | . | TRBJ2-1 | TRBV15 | CAAARLGNEQFF | TGTGCCGCCGCCCGACTAGGGAATGAGCAGTTCTTC
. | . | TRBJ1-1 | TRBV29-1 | CSVGKRAGTEAFF | TGCAGCGTTGGGAAACGCGCGGGCACTGAAGCTTTCTTT
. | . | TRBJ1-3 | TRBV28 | CASRPKGSGNTIYF | TGTGCCAGCAGACCCAAGGGCTCTGGAAACACCATATATTTT
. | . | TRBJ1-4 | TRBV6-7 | CASSSRPSGTDNEKLFF | TGTGCCAGCAGTTCGCGGCCCTCCGGGACGGATAATGAAAAACTGTTTTTT
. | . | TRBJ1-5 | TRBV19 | CASSVPVLKPQHF | TGTGCCAGTAGTGTCCCGGTCCTTAAGCCCCAGCATTTT
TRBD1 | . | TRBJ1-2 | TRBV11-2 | CASSLDRFGGYTF | TGTGCCAGCAGCTTGGACAGGTTCGGGGGCTACACCTTC
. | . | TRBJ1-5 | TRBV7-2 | CASSRIGGSNQPQHF | TGTGCCAGCAGTCGGATAGGTGGAAGCAATCAGCCCCAGCATTTT
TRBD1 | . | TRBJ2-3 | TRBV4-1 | CASSHLGQDRTDTQYF | TGCGCCAGCAGCCATTTGGGACAGGACCGCACAGATACGCAGTATTTT
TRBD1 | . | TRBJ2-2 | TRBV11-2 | CASSLDMGTAYANTGELFF | TGTGCCAGCAGCTTAGATATGGGGACAGCATACGCGAACACCGGGGAGCTGTTTTTT
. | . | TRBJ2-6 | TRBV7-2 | CASSLGRSLRANVLTF | TGTGCCAGCAGCTTAGGCAGAAGTCTGAGGGCCAACGTCCTGACTTTC
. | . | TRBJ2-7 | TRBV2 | CASSLVNNYEQYF | TGTGCCAGCAGCCTGGTGAACAACTACGAGCAGTACTTC
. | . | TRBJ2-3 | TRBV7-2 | CASSPPGTQGGQYF | TGTGCCAGCAGCCCCCCGGGGACTCAGGGTGGGCAGTATTTT
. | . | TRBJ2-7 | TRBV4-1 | CASSQASRQGKDEQYF | TGCGCCAGCAGCCAAGCTTCACGTCAGGGGAAGGACGAGCAGTACTTC
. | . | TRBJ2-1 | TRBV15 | CATVGGSSSYNEQFF | TGTGCCACCGTGGGGGGCTCTAGCTCCTACAATGAGCAGTTCTTC
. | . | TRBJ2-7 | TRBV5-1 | CASSFQAGGYEQYF | TGCGCCAGCAGCTTCCAGGCAGGCGGATACGAGCAGTACTTC
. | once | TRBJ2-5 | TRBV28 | CASSLRAPQETQYF | TGTGCCAGCAGTTTAAGGGCCCCCCAGGAGACCCAGTACTTC
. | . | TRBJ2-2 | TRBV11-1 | CASSTASFTGELFF | TGTGCCAGCAGCACCGCGTCATTTACCGGGGAGCTGTTTTTT
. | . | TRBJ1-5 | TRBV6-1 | CASSEARGQPQHF | TGTGCCAGCAGTGAAGCGCGGGGTCAGCCCCAGCATTTT
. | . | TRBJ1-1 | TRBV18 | CASSPTAQDEAFF | TGTGCCAGCTCACCAACCGCTCAGGACGAAGCTTTCTTT
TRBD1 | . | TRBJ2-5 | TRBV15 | CATSLGTEQETQYF | TGTGCCACCAGCTTAGGGACAGAGCAAGAGACCCAGTACTTC
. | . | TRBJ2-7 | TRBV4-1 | CASSQPSPGTAYEQYF | TGCGCCAGCAGCCAACCCAGCCCCGGGACGGCTTACGAGCAGTACTTC
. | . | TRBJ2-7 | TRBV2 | CASSTHSYEQYF | TGTGCCAGCAGCACCCACTCCTACGAGCAGTACTTC
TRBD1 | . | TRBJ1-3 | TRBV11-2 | CASRMTTGTGNTIYF | TGTGCCAGCAGGATGACGACAGGGACAGGAAACACCATATATTTT
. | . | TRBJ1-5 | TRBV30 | CAWSRFNQPQHF | TGTGCCTGGAGCAGGTTCAATCAGCCCCAGCATTTT
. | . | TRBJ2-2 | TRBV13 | CASSPRRLVRGTGELFF | TGTGCCAGCAGCCCTCGTAGACTAGTAAGAGGCACCGGGGAGCTGTTTTTT
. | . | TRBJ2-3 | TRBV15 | CATSRDLRGDTDTQYF | TGTGCCACCAGCAGAGATCTTAGGGGAGACACAGATACGCAGTATTTT
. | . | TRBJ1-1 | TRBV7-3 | CASSLTPGREAFF | TGTGCCAGCAGCTTAACCCCCGGACGCGAAGCTTTCTTT
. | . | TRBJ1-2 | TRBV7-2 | CASSLGRGNYGYTF | TGTGCCAGCAGCCTCGGGAGGGGGAACTATGGCTACACCTTC
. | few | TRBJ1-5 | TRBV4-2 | CASSQRQSNQPQHF | TGTGCCAGCAGCCAAAGACAGAGCAATCAGCCCCAGCATTTT